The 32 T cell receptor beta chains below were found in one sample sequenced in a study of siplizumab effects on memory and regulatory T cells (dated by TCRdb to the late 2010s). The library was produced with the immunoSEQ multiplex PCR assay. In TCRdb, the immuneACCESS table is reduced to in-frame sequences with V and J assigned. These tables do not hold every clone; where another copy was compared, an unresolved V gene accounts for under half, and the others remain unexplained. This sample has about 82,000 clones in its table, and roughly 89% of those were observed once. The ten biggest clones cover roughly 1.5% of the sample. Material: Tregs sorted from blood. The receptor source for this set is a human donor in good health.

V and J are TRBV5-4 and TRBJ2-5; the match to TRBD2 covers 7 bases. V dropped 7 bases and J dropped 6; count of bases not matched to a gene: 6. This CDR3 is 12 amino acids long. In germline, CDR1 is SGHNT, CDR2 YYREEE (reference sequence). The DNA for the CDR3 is TGTGCCAGCGGCGGGGGAGGGAAGACCCAGTACTTC. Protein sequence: CASGGGGKTQYF.

CDR3 sequence (DNA): TGTGCCAGCAGTTCGACCTGGACAGGGCCCCAGCATTTT. It encodes CASSSTWTGPQHF. This chain links TRBV27 with TRBJ1-5, with 7 nucleotides matching TRBD1. Trimming took 4 bases from V and 9 from J; bases not matched to a gene: 6. The CDR3 consists of 13 residues. Germline CDR1 reads MNHEY; CDR2 reads SMNVEV (reference sequence).

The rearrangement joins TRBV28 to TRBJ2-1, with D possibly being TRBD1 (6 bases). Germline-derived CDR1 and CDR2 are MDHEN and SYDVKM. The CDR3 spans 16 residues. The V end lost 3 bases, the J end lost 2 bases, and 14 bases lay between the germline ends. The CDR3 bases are TGTGCCAGCAGTTTTAGGACAGTCATAACCTACAATGAGCAGTTCTTC. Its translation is CASSFRTVITYNEQFF.

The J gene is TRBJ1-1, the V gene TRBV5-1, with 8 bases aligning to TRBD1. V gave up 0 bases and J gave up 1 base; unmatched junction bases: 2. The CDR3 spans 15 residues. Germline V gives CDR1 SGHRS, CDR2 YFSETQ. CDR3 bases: TGCGCCAGCAGCTTGGCCGGGACAGGGAACACTGAAGCTTTCTTT. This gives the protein CASSLAGTGNTEAFF.

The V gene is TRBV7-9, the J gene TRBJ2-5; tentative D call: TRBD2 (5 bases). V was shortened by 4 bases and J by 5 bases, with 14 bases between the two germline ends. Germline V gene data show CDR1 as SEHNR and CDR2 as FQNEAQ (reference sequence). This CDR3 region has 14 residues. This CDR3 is CASSYTSMGETQYF. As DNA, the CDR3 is TGTGCCAGCAGCTACACTAGTATGGGTGAGACCCAGTACTTC.

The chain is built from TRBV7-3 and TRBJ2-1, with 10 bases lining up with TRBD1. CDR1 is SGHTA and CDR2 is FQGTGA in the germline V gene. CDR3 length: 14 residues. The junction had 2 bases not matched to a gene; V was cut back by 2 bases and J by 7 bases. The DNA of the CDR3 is TGTGCCAGCAGCTTAGGACAGGGGGGTAATGAGCAGTTCTTC. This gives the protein CASSLGQGGNEQFF.

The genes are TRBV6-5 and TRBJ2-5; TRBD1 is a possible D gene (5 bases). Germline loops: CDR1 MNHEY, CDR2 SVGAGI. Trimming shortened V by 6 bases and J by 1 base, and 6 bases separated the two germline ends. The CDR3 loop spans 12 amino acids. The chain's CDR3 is CASSQGQETQYF. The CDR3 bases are TGTGCCAGCAGCCAGGGCCAAGAGACCCAGTACTTC.

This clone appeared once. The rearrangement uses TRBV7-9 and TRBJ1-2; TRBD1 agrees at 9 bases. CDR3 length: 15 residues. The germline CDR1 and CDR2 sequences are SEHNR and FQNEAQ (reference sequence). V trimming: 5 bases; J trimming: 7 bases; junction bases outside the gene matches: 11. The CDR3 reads CASSPPGTGSGGYTF. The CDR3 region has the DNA TGTGCCAGCAGCCCACCCGGGACAGGGAGTGGTGGCTACACCTTC. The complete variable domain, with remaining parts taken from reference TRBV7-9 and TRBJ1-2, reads DTGVSQNPRHKITKRGQNVTFRCDPISEHNRLYWYRQTLGQGPEFLTYFQNEAQLEKSRLLSDRFSAERPKGSFSTLEIQRTEQGDSAMYLCASSPPGTGSGGYTFGSGTRLTVV.

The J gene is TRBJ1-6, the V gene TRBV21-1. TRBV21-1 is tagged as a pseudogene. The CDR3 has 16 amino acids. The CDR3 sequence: CASSWEGSSYNSPLHF. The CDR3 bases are TGTGCCAGCAGCTGGGAGGGGAGCTCCTATAATTCACCCCTCCACTTT.

The CDR3 DNA is TGTGCCAGCAGCTCGGGGACGGCGGGCACAGATACGCAGTATTTT. This gives the protein CASSSGTAGTDTQYF. The V call is TRBV7-3, the J call TRBJ2-3; D is tentatively TRBD1 or TRBD2 (5 bases each). Per germline, CDR1 SGHTA and CDR2 FQGTGA. V was pared by 4 bases and J by 1 base, with 12 bases between. This CDR3 has 15 amino acids. Combining the CDR3 with reference TRBV7-3 and TRBJ2-3 gives the whole variable domain GAGVSQTPSNKVTEKGKYVELRCDPISGHTALYWYRQSLGQGPEFLIYFQGTGAADDSGLPNDRFFAVRPEGSVSTLKIQRTERGDSAVYLCASSSGTAGTDTQYFGPGTRLTVL.

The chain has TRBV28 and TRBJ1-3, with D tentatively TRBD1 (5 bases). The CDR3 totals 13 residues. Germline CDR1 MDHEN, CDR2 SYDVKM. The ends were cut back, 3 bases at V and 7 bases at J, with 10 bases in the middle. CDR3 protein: CASSFGAGNTIYF. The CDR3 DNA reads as TGTGCCAGCAGTTTTGGGGCAGGTAACACCATATATTTT.

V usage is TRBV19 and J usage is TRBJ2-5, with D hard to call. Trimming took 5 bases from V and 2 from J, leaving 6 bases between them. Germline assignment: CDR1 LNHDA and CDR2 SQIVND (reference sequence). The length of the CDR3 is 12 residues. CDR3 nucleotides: TGTGCCAGTAGTTGGGGACAAGAGACCCAGTACTTC. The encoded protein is CASSWGQETQYF.

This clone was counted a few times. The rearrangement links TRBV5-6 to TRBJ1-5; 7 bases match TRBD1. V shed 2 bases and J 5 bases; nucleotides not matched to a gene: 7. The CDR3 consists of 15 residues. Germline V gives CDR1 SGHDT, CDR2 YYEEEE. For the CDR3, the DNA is TGTGCCAGCAGCTTCCGGAGACAGGGCGATCAGCCCCAGCATTTT. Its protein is CASSFRRQGDQPQHF.

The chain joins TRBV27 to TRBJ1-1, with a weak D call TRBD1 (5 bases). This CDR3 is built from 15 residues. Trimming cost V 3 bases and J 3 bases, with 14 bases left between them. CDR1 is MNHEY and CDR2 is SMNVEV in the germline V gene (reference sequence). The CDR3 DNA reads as TGTGCCAGCAGTTTTGGTCAGGGAGGGGACACTGAAGCTTTCTTT. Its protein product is CASSFGQGGDTEAFF.

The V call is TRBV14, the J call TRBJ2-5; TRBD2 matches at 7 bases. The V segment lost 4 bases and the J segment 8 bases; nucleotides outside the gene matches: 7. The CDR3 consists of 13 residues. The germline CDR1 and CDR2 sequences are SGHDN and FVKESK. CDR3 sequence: CASSLGLVRTQYF. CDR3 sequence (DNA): TGTGCCAGCAGCCTAGGACTAGTTCGAACCCAGTACTTC.

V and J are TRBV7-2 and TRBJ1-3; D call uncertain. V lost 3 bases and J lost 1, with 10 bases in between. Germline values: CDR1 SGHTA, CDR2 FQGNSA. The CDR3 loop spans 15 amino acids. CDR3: CASSFSVGSGNTIYF. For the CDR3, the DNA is TGTGCCAGCAGCTTTAGTGTTGGATCTGGAAACACCATATATTTT.

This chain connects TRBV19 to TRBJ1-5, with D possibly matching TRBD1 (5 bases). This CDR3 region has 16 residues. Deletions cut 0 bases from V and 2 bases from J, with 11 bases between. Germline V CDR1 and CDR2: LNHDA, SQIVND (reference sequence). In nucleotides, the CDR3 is TGTGCCAGTAGTATAGAAGGGTCGGGGGGCAATCAGCCCCAGCATTTT. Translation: CASSIEGSGGNQPQHF.

The CDR3 is CASSPGAKNIQYF. The CDR3 DNA follows: TGTGCCAGCAGCCCTGGGGCCAAAAACATTCAGTACTTC. The chain carries TRBV5-5 and TRBJ2-4; D is ambiguous. Between the trimmed V and J ends, which lost 4 bases and 1 base, there was a span of 6 bases. Germline V CDR1 and CDR2: SGHKS, YYEKEE (reference sequence). This CDR3 is built from 13 residues.

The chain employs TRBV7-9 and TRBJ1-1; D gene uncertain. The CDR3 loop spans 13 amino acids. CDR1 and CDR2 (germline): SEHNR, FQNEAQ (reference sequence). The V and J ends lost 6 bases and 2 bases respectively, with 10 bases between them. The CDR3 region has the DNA TGTGCCAGCAGTTCGAAGACAAACACTGAAGCTTTCTTT. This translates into CASSSKTNTEAFF.

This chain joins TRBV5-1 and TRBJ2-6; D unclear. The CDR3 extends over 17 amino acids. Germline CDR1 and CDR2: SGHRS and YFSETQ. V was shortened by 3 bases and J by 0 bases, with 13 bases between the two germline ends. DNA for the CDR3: TGCGCCAGCAGCTGGTCAGCCTCATCCTCTGGGGCCAACGTCCTGACTTTC. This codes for CASSWSASSSGANVLTF.

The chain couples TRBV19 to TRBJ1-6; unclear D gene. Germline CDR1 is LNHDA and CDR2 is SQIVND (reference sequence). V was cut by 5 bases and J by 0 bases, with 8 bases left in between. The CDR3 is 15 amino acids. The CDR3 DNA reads TGTGCCAGTAGTCTACATCGCTCCTATAATTCACCCCTCCACTTT. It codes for CASSLHRSYNSPLHF.

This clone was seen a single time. The CDR3 nucleotides are TGCGCCAGCAGCCCGGCCAGTATTAGGGAAAAACTGTTTTTT. Its translation is CASSPASIREKLFF. The V call is TRBV4-1, the J call TRBJ1-4; D is uncertain. Germline values: CDR1 MGHRA, CDR2 YSYEKL. This CDR3 spans 14 amino acids. Between the trimmed V and J ends, which lost 4 bases and 8 bases, there was a span of 14 bases.

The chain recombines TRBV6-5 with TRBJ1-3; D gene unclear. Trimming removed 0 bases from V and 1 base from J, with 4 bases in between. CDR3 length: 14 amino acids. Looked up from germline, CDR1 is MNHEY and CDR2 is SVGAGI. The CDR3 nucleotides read TGTGCCAGCAGTTACTCGGGTTCTGGAAACACCATATATTTT. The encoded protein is CASSYSGSGNTIYF.

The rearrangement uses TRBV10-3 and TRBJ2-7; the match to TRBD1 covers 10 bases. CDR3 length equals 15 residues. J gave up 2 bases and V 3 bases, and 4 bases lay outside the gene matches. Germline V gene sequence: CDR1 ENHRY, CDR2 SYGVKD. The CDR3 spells CAISEPGTGAYEQYF. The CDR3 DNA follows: TGTGCCATCAGTGAACCCGGGACAGGGGCCTACGAGCAGTACTTC.

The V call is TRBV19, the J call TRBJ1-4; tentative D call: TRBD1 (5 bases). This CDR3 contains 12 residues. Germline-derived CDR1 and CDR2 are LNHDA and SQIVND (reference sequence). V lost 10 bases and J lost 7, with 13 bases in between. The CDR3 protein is CATSGGGEKLFF. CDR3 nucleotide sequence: TGTGCCACAAGCGGGGGGGGTGAAAAACTGTTTTTT. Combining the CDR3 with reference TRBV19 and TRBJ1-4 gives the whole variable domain DGGITQSPKYLFRKEGQNVTLSCEQNLNHDAMYWYRQDPGQGLRLIYYSQIVNDFQKGDIAEGYSVSREKKESFPLTVTSAQKNPTAFYLCATSGGGEKLFFGSGTQLSVL.

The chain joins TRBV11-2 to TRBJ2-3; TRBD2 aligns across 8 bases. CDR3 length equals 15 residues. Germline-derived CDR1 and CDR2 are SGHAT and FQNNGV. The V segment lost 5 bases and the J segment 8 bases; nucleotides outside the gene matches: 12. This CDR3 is CASSLSSGVLGTQYF. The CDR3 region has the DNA TGTGCCAGCAGCCTTAGTAGCGGGGTGTTGGGTACGCAGTATTTT.

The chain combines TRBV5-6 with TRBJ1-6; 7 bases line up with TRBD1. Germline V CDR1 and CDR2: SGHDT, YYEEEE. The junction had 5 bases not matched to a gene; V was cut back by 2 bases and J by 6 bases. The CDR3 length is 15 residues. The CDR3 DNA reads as TGTGCCAGCAGCTTATCCAGGGGGATTAATTCACCCCTCCACTTT. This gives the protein CASSLSRGINSPLHF.

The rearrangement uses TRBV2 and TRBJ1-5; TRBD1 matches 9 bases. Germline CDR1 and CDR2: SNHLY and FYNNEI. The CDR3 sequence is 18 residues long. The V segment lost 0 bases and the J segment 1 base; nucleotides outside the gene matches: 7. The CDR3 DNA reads TGTGCCAGCAGTGAAGCAGGACAGGGGATGATGAGCAATCAGCCCCAGCATTTT. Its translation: CASSEAGQGMMSNQPQHF.

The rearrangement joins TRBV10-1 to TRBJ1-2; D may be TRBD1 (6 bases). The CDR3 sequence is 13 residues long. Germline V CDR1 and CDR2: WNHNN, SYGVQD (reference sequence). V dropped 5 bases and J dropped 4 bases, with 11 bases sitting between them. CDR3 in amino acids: CASSPTGSYGYTF. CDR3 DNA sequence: TGCGCCAGCAGTCCGACAGGCAGCTATGGCTACACCTTC.

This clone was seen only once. CDR3 nucleotide sequence: TGCGCCAGCAGTGAGGTTTGGGAAACCTACGAGCAGTACTTC. Translated, it gives CASSEVWETYEQYF. V and J are TRBV10-2 and TRBJ2-7, with D unclear. V was pared by 2 bases and J by 2 bases, with 10 bases between. Germline V CDR1 and CDR2: WSHSY, SAAADI. The CDR3 length is 14 residues.

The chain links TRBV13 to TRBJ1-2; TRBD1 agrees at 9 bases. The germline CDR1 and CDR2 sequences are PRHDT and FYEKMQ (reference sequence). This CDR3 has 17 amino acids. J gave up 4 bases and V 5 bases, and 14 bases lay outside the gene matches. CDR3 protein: CASSPYGTGKSSYGYTF. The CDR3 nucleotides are TGTGCCAGCAGCCCATACGGGACAGGGAAATCTTCCTATGGCTACACCTTC.

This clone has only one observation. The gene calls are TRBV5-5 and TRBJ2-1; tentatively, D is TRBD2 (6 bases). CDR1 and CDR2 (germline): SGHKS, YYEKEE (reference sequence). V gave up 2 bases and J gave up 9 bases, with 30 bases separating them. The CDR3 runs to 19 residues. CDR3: CASSFFSGRGGTYNIEQFF. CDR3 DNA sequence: TGTGCCAGCAGCTTCTTTTCCGGTCGTGGCGGGACTTACAATATTGAGCAGTTCTTC.